The TCR beta chain described here comes from a study of beta chain features in type 1 diabetes. General study findings and limits: The study found moderately but significantly shorter TCRB CDR3s in all four CD4+ subsets of Type 1 diabetes patients.

Of the isolated RNA, all was reverse transcribed, and so the sequenced material was expressed TCRB transcripts. The method was immunoSEQ multiplex PCR; TCRdb's version includes in-frame clones alone and lacks a portion of them. This sample carries about 700,000 clones, 13% of them seen once, and the ten largest clones take about 0.02%. The sample holds a few counts of this clone. Its specificity is not known. Germline V gives CDR1 MDHEN, CDR2 SYDVKM. CDR3 length: 15 amino acids. Losses at the gene ends were 2 bases for V and 8 bases for J; bases not matched to a gene: 5. This receptor was identified in a man younger than 35 with type 1 diabetes. Source material: naive CD4+ T cells from blood. The chain recombines TRBV28 with TRBJ2-1; TRBD2 aligns across 11 bases. The CDR3 sequence: CASSLLSGGADEQFF. The CDR3 nucleotides are TGTGCCAGCAGTTTACTTAGCGGGGGGGCAGATGAGCAGTTCTTC.